Following are 28 T cell receptor beta chains from one sample sequenced in a study of identical twins. TCRdb reprocessed the 5' RACE reads with MiXCR, giving one entry per CDR3 protein. This table has about 530,000 distinct CDR3 sequences, 20% to 25% appearing once. This same sample was also part of a study on yellow fever vaccine responses in identical twins.

Sequencing was done on a sample of CD4+ T cells sorted from blood. The receptors shown here come from a woman younger than 30 in good health.

This clonotype was seen a handful of times. This chain links TRBV20-1 with TRBJ2-2, with 7 positions matching TRBD1. The CDR3 is 16 residues long. The junction had 10 bases not matched to a gene; V was cut back by 6 bases and J by 0 bases. Looked up from germline, CDR1 is DFQATT and CDR2 is SNEGSKA (reference sequence). The CDR3 sequence is CSAPGGSVANTGELFF. CDR3 coding DNA: TGCAGTGCCCCAGGGGGTAGCGTGGCGAACACCGGGGAGCTGTTTTTT.

The rearrangement joins TRBV3-1 to TRBJ2-1; D may be TRBD1 or TRBD2 (7 bases each). The germline CDR1 and CDR2 sequences are LGHDT and YNNKEL (reference sequence). V lost 3 bases and J lost 6, with 15 bases in between. The CDR3 runs to 15 residues. The DNA for the CDR3 is TGTGCCAGCAGCCATACGGTCAGGGGGGGCAATGAGCAGTTCTTC. Translating it yields CASSHTVRGGNEQFF.

This clonotype has only a few counts. The chain carries TRBV5-1 and TRBJ2-4, with 7 bases identical to TRBD1. CDR1 is SGHRS and CDR2 is YFSETQ in the germline V gene. This CDR3 region has 17 residues. V gave up 1 base and J gave up 4 bases; unmatched junction bases: 11. The CDR3 region has the DNA TGCGCCAGCAGCTTGTACGGGTTACGGGACAGAAAAAACATTCAGTACTTC. Translated, it gives CASSLYGLRDRKNIQYF.

The chain recombines TRBV12-3 or TRBV12-4 with TRBJ1-5; perhaps TRBD1 as D (6 bases). This CDR3 region has 13 residues. With 5 bases removed from V and 6 bases from J, the gap between germline ends came to 11 bases. Here the CDR3 reads CASSPGAGQPQHF. The CDR3 nucleotides read TGTGCCAGCAGTCCAGGGGCCGGTCAGCCCCAGCATTTT.

V usage is TRBV7-9 and J usage is TRBJ2-3, with D possibly matching TRBD2 (7 bases). In germline, CDR1 is SEHNR, CDR2 FQNEAQ (reference sequence). CDR3 size: 17 residues. Trimming removed 5 bases at V and 2 bases at J, with 20 bases between. DNA for the CDR3: TGTGCCAGCAGCCAGAGCTCGGGGGGCCTATACACAGATACGCAGTATTTT. Translated: CASSQSSGGLYTDTQYF.

This clonotype has just one count. The junction departs from the called germline gene at one end, perhaps through a read error. The genes are TRBV20-1 and TRBJ2-2; unclear D gene. The germline V gene encodes CDR1 DFQATT and CDR2 SNEGSKA (reference sequence). This CDR3 has 14 residues. The CDR3 sequence: CSARALFNTGELFF. The CDR3 DNA is TGCAGTGCCAGAGCGCTATTTAACACCGGGGAGCTGTTTTTT.

V is TRBV12-3 or TRBV12-4 and J is TRBJ2-5; 10 positions agree with TRBD1. V lost 1 base to trimming and J lost 5 bases; unmatched junction nucleotides: 7. The CDR3 is made up of 16 amino acids. In DNA, the CDR3 is TGTGCCAGCAGTTTAGGGGACAGGGGCGCTTCGGAGACCCAGTACTTC. Translating gives CASSLGDRGASETQYF.

The chain uses TRBV10-3 and TRBJ2-7; 7 nucleotides line up with TRBD1. Germline trimming cut 0 bases from V and 0 bases from J; bases unmatched to any gene: 2. The V gene's germline CDR1 is ENHRY and CDR2 SYGVKD. The CDR3 extends over 15 amino acids. The CDR3 nucleotides read TGTGCCATCAGTGAGTCGACAGGGAACTCCTACGAGCAGTACTTC. It is translated as CAISESTGNSYEQYF.

This clonotype was counted a few times. CDR3 nucleotide sequence: TGTGCCAGTAGTATAGACCTAGCGAGTTCCTACAATGAGCAGTTCTTC. Translating gives CASSIDLASSYNEQFF. J is TRBJ2-1 and V is TRBV19; maybe TRBD2 (6 bases). The CDR3 sequence is 16 residues long. CDR1 and CDR2 from the germline V gene are LNHDA and SQIVND (reference sequence). V was cut by 0 bases and J by 1 base, with 10 bases left in between.

A few counts support this clonotype. This rearrangement joins TRBV27 to TRBJ2-7; D gene uncertain. The germline V gene has CDR1 MNHEY and CDR2 SMNVEV (reference sequence). The CDR3 has 12 amino acids. The germline V and J ends were trimmed by 8 bases and 2 bases, with 10 bases remaining between them. The CDR3 bases are TGTGCCAGCGGCCACCTACCCTACGAGCAGTACTTC. Its translation is CASGHLPYEQYF.

Here the CDR3 DNA reads TGTGCCAGCAGTTCGAGGCGGGGGTATGAGACCCAGTACTTC. Protein sequence: CASSSRRGYETQYF. This rearrangement joins TRBV12-3 or TRBV12-4 to TRBJ2-5, with 7 bases matching TRBD2. CDR3 size: 14 residues. V dropped 4 bases and J dropped 5; count of bases not matched to a gene: 7.

This clonotype was counted ten times or more. The chain uses TRBV6-1 and TRBJ2-2; possible D gene TRBD1, 6 bases. CDR3 length: 13 residues. V was clipped by 6 bases and J by 7 bases, with 12 bases between them. From germline, CDR1 is MNHNS and CDR2 SASEGT. The CDR3 is CASSRYRDGELFF. In nucleotides, the CDR3 is TGTGCCAGCAGCCGATACAGGGACGGGGAGCTGTTTTTT.

This clonotype has just a few counts. The chain is built from TRBV29-1 and TRBJ2-2, with TRBD1 matching over 8 bases. CDR1 is SQVTM, CDR2 ANQGSEA, per germline. Trimming took 4 bases from V and 1 from J; bases not matched to a gene: 5. The CDR3 contains 15 residues. CDR3 DNA: TGCAGCGTTGTTTACAGGGGGGTGAACACCGGGGAGCTGTTTTTT. Protein: CSVVYRGVNTGELFF.

In this sample, this clonotype turned up a few times. The chain carries TRBV4-1 and TRBJ2-1, with a tentative D call TRBD1 (5 bases). Trimming shortened V by 1 base and J by 1 base, and 11 bases separated the two germline ends. The CDR3 loop spans 16 amino acids. Germline CDR1 is MGHRA and CDR2 is YSYEKL. DNA for the CDR3: TGCGCCAGCAGCCAAGTAGGGGTCAAGTCCTACAATGAGCAGTTCTTC. This encodes CASSQVGVKSYNEQFF.

This clonotype was found a few times. The chain combines TRBV10-2 with TRBJ2-1; 7 nucleotides match TRBD2. From germline, CDR1 is WSHSY and CDR2 SAAADI. The V gene end was trimmed by 5 bases and the J gene end by 10 bases; junction bases not matched to a gene: 2. The CDR3 consists of 11 residues. The CDR3 here is CASSPLAEQFF. The DNA of the CDR3 is TGCGCCAGCAGTCCACTAGCGGAGCAGTTCTTC.

This clonotype turned up a few times. This chain uses TRBV5-1 with TRBJ2-2; no firm D call. The ends were cut back, 1 base at V and 4 bases at J, with 5 bases in the middle. Germline loops: CDR1 SGHRS, CDR2 YFSETQ. The length of the CDR3 is 13 residues. CDR3 sequence: CASSLRITGELFF. CDR3 in DNA: TGCGCCAGCAGCTTGAGGATCACCGGGGAGCTGTTTTTT.

The J gene is TRBJ2-1, the V gene TRBV3-1; D remains unclear. Trimming took 3 bases from V and 2 from J, leaving 5 bases between them. The CDR3 runs 13 residues. Germline assignment: CDR1 LGHDT and CDR2 YNNKEL (reference sequence). CDR3 protein: CASSHRPYNEQFF. DNA of the CDR3: TGTGCCAGCAGCCACCGCCCCTACAATGAGCAGTTCTTC.

This clonotype occurred a few times. This chain uses TRBV20-1 with TRBJ1-5, with 12 positions matching TRBD1. The junction had 4 bases not matched to a gene; V was cut back by 1 base and J by 6 bases. In germline, CDR1 is DFQATT, CDR2 SNEGSKA (reference sequence). This CDR3 has 15 residues. CDR3 coding DNA: TGCAGTGCTAGAGGCCGGGACAGGGGGCTTCAGCCCCAGCATTTT. This translates into CSARGRDRGLQPQHF.

Points on this clonotype: A much larger clone is a single base away; this may be a read error. This chain connects TRBV7-2 to TRBJ2-3; D is unresolved. CDR1 and CDR2 from the germline V gene are SGHTA and FQGNSA. This CDR3 has 15 residues. V shed 1 base and J shed 0 bases, with 8 bases lying between them. In nucleotides, the CDR3 is TGTGCCAGCAGCTTAGGGCTAGTGAGCACAGATACGCAGTATTTT. It is translated as CASSLGLVSTDTQYF.

The chain has TRBV20-1 and TRBJ2-1, with 11 bases aligning to TRBD2. This CDR3 region has 17 residues. Germline-derived CDR1 and CDR2 are DFQATT and SNEGSKA (reference sequence). After removal of 7 bases from V and 2 bases from J, the junction contained 13 bases not matched to a gene. The CDR3 sequence: CSVPRGSGRVTYNEQFF. CDR3 coding DNA: TGCAGTGTCCCTCGGGGTAGCGGGAGGGTTACCTACAATGAGCAGTTCTTC.

The rearrangement links TRBV7-9 to TRBJ2-5; TRBD1 aligns across 12 bases. V dropped 4 bases and J dropped 5; count of bases not matched to a gene: 11. Germline V gene data show CDR1 as SEHNR and CDR2 as FQNEAQ (reference sequence). The CDR3 consists of 17 residues. DNA for the CDR3: TGTGCCAGCAGCTCAGACGCCGGGACAGGGGGCTTGGAGACCCAGTACTTC. As protein: CASSSDAGTGGLETQYF. The variable domain in full, completed from reference TRBV7-9 and TRBJ2-5, reads DTGVSQNPRHKITKRGQNVTFRCDPISEHNRLYWYRQTLGQGPEFLTYFQNEAQLEKSRLLSDRFSAERPKGSFSTLEIQRTEQGDSAMYLCASSSDAGTGGLETQYFGPGTRLLVL.

This chain uses TRBV2 with TRBJ1-6; no reliable D call. V lost 3 bases and J 11 bases, leaving 8 bases between the germline ends. The CDR3 loop spans 12 amino acids. Germline assignment: CDR1 SNHLY and CDR2 FYNNEI. CDR3 DNA: TGTGCCAGCAGTGACCCAGCGACACCCCTCCACTTT. Protein sequence: CASSDPATPLHF.

This clonotype was counted between two and nine times. The genes are TRBV12-3 or TRBV12-4 and TRBJ2-2; no reliable D call. The CDR3 covers 13 residues. V lost 6 bases, J lost 3 bases, and 8 bases lay in between. The CDR3 nucleotides are TGTGCCAGCAGCCCACTATACACCGGGGAGCTGTTTTTT. Translated, it gives CASSPLYTGELFF.

This chain links TRBV3-1 with TRBJ2-1, with 9 bases matching TRBD2. The CDR3 runs 15 residues. The trim removed 7 bases at V and 6 bases at J, leaving 10 bases unmatched. Germline CDR1 and CDR2: LGHDT and YNNKEL (reference sequence). The CDR3 loop is CASKRGLAGANEQFF. The CDR3 coding sequence is TGTGCCAGCAAACGCGGTTTAGCGGGAGCCAATGAGCAGTTCTTC.

This clonotype has more than one count but fewer than ten. The chain couples TRBV5-1 to TRBJ2-1, with 8 bases fitting TRBD1. CDR3 length equals 15 residues. Germline V gives CDR1 SGHRS, CDR2 YFSETQ. Trimming cost V 3 bases and J 8 bases; bases outside gene matches: 10. DNA of the CDR3: TGCGCCAGCAGCTACCCCGGGACAGGTTTTTATGAGCAGTTCTTC. It encodes CASSYPGTGFYEQFF.

The chain recombines TRBV12-3 or TRBV12-4 with TRBJ2-3; D might be TRBD2 (6 bases). This CDR3 is built from 15 residues. V gave up 6 bases and J gave up 8 bases, with 21 bases separating them. The CDR3 here is CASRPDNLALGTQYF. As DNA, the CDR3 is TGTGCCAGCAGACCCGACAACCTAGCGCTGGGTACGCAGTATTTT.

The chain is built from TRBV4-1 and TRBJ2-3; no definite D call. V dropped 1 base and J dropped 2 bases, with 13 bases sitting between them. Germline V CDR1 and CDR2: MGHRA, YSYEKL. This CDR3 has 16 amino acids. The CDR3 is CASSQAPSLYTDTQYF. CDR3 in DNA: TGCGCCAGCAGCCAAGCCCCAAGCCTTTACACAGATACGCAGTATTTT.

The rearrangement joins TRBV6-5 to TRBJ2-2, with D possibly TRBD2 on 5 matching bases. The ends were cut back, 0 bases at V and 5 bases at J, with 16 bases in the middle. Germline CDR1 reads MNHEY; CDR2 reads SVGAGI. The CDR3 covers 17 residues. CDR3 protein: CASSYSMAPPGTGELFF. Written as DNA, the CDR3 is TGTGCCAGCAGTTACTCGATGGCCCCCCCGGGGACCGGGGAGCTGTTTTTT.